This TCR beta chain appears in the sequencing data of a study of blood T cell repertoires in COVID-19. Study background: Sites in the United States, Italy and Spain provided acute and convalescent COVID-19 samples. Nucleic acid was either cDNA or gDNA, and it came from T cells, B-cell-depleted T cells, or PBMCs.

Data came from immunoSEQ multiplex PCR; TCRdb stores just in-frame clones and leaves some out. The sample includes fewer than 150,000 clones, about 88% of them seen just once. Trimming left V 2 bases short and J 3 bases short, with 11 bases between. The CDR3 extends over 14 amino acids. CDR1 and CDR2 from the germline V gene are KGHSH and LQKENI. The sequenced material came from peripheral blood. The sequence derives from a woman in her seventies who had recovered from COVID-19. The chain joins TRBV18 to TRBJ2-7, with a tentative D call TRBD1 (5 bases). CDR3 amino acids: CASSPGDSRYEQYF. The DNA for the CDR3 is TGTGCCAGCTCACCAGGAGACAGTCGCTACGAGCAGTACTTC. The variable domain in full, completed from reference TRBV18 and TRBJ2-7, reads NAGVMQNPRHLVRRRGQEARLRCSPMKGHSHVYWYRQLPEEGLKFMVYLQKENIIDESGMPKERFSAEFPKEGPSILRIQQVVRGDSAAYFCASSPGDSRYEQYFGPGTRLTVT.